Below are 18 T cell receptor beta chains sequenced from a single sample in a study of blood T cell repertoires in COVID-19. The data were produced by immunoSEQ multiplex PCR, yet TCRdb's version contains in-frame clones alone and is incomplete. The sample holds 60,000 to 80,000 clones, almost 85% seen once. The sample consisted of peripheral blood. The source is a man aged 45 to 65 with active COVID-19.

The V call is TRBV10-1, the J call TRBJ1-1; tentatively, D is TRBD1 (5 bases). The CDR3 covers 15 residues. In germline, CDR1 is WNHNN, CDR2 SYGVQD (reference sequence). Trimming stripped 0 bases from V and 3 bases from J, with 11 bases between. In nucleotides, the CDR3 is TGCGCCAGCAGTGAGTCTGCTCAGGGATACACTGAAGCTTTCTTT. Translation gives CASSESAQGYTEAFF.

The CDR3 here is CAWTTGGSSPLHF. As DNA, the CDR3 is TGTGCCTGGACCACAGGGGGCTCATCACCCCTCCACTTT. This chain uses TRBV30 with TRBJ1-6; 9 nucleotides agree with TRBD1. The ends lost 4 bases at V and 10 bases at J; junction bases unmatched: 5. CDR1 GTSNPN and CDR2 SVGIG come from the germline V gene (reference sequence). The CDR3 is made up of 13 amino acids.

In its sample, this clone was seen a few times. V is TRBV12-3 or TRBV12-4 and J is TRBJ1-2; D not resolved. This CDR3 is built from 12 residues. The germline V and J ends were trimmed by 5 bases and 2 bases, with 6 bases remaining between them. The CDR3 nucleotides read TGTGCCAGCAGTACAGAGAACTATGGCTACACCTTC. Translation gives CASSTENYGYTF.

This clone was seen many times. The rearrangement joins TRBV4-1 to TRBJ1-1; possibly TRBD1 for D (6 bases). V lost 0 bases to trimming and J lost 1 base, with 9 bases between them. CDR1 is MGHRA, CDR2 YSYEKL, per germline. This CDR3 is 15 amino acids long. CDR3 bases: TGCGCCAGCAGCCAAGAGGGGGCGCAGAACACTGAAGCTTTCTTT. The encoded protein is CASSQEGAQNTEAFF.

The rearrangement joins TRBV4-3 to TRBJ2-4, with a weak D call TRBD1 (5 bases). The CDR3 totals 17 residues. Germline V lookup: CDR1 LGHNA, CDR2 YSLEER. The V end was cut by 0 bases, the J end by 2 bases, with 14 bases between. The CDR3 nucleotides read TGCGCCAGCAGCCAAGATCCCCAGGGAACAACCAAAAACATTCAGTACTTC. Translating it yields CASSQDPQGTTKNIQYF.

This chain uses TRBV2 with TRBJ2-7; 8 bases map to TRBD2. CDR3 size: 13 residues. Per the germline V gene, CDR1 is SNHLY and CDR2 is FYNNEI. With V trimmed by 2 bases and J by 7 bases, 4 bases remained unmatched. As DNA, the CDR3 is TGTGCCAGCAGTGAAACCGGGAGGGGTGAGCAGTACTTC. Amino acid sequence: CASSETGRGEQYF.

The chain links TRBV5-1 to TRBJ2-1; 8 nucleotides match TRBD2. Germline CDR1 reads SGHRS; CDR2 reads YFSETQ. The CDR3 extends over 16 amino acids. The V and J ends lost 3 bases and 8 bases, in that order; junction bases with no gene match: 13. In DNA form, the CDR3 reads TGCGCCAGCAGCTCCGAGGGAGCGGGGGTTTTCTATGAGCAGTTCTTC. Translating gives CASSSEGAGVFYEQFF.

V gene TRBV5-1 combines with J gene TRBJ1-1; 9 nucleotides agree with TRBD1. The CDR3 totals 18 residues. CDR1 and CDR2 (germline): SGHRS, YFSETQ. V trimming: 1 base; J trimming: 4 bases; junction bases outside the gene matches: 14. This CDR3 reads CASSLRTGNTGGCTEAFF. DNA of the CDR3: TGCGCCAGCAGCTTGCGGACTGGGAATACAGGGGGCTGCACTGAAGCTTTCTTT.

The sample holds one count of this clone. The chain carries TRBV11-2 and TRBJ2-1; tentatively, D is TRBD1 (6 bases). The CDR3 is made up of 16 amino acids. V was trimmed by 1 base and J by 4 bases, leaving 14 bases between them. In germline, CDR1 is SGHAT, CDR2 FQNNGV. CDR3 loop: CASSLGRWTEYNEQFF. In DNA form, the CDR3 reads TGTGCCAGCAGCTTAGGACGATGGACAGAGTACAATGAGCAGTTCTTC.

The chain joins TRBV2 to TRBJ1-1; a weak D match, TRBD1 (5 bases). The CDR3 contains 11 residues. In germline, CDR1 is SNHLY, CDR2 FYNNEI. V was trimmed by 8 bases and J by 3 bases, leaving 7 bases between them. CDR3 nucleotides: TGTGCCAGCTCGGGGGACACTGAAGCTTTCTTT. It encodes CASSGDTEAFF.

The rearrangement links TRBV9 to TRBJ1-1; D not certain. Trimming cost V 0 bases and J 9 bases, with 9 bases left between them. Germline V gives CDR1 SGDLS, CDR2 YYNGEE. The CDR3 consists of 12 residues. CDR3 DNA: TGTGCCAGCAGCGTAGTAGAGGGAAAAGCTTTCTTT. This encodes CASSVVEGKAFF.

CDR3 sequence: CASSRVPGSGNTIYF. The CDR3 DNA is TGTGCCAGCAGCCGGGTACCGGGCTCTGGAAACACCATATATTTT. The V and J genes are TRBV3-1 (or the pseudogene TRBV3-2) and TRBJ1-3; D is uncertain. Between the trimmed V and J ends, which lost 4 bases and 0 bases, there was a span of 10 bases. The CDR3 is 15 amino acids. Germline CDR1 is LGHDT and CDR2 is YNNKEL (reference sequence).

The chain is built from TRBV6-5 and TRBJ2-7, with 9 bases that match TRBD1. Germline CDR1 MNHEY, CDR2 SVGAGI. J gave up 2 bases and V 8 bases, and 7 bases lay outside the gene matches. The CDR3 totals 14 residues. This CDR3 is CASRPRQGAYEQYF. CDR3 coding DNA: TGTGCCAGCCGACCTCGACAGGGGGCCTACGAGCAGTACTTC.

The chain links TRBV7-9 to TRBJ2-2, with D possibly being TRBD1 (6 bases). The CDR3 totals 13 residues. V lost 6 bases and J lost 7, with 12 bases in between. From germline, CDR1 is SEHNR and CDR2 FQNEAQ (reference sequence). CDR3 nucleotides: TGTGCCAGCAGGTTACAGGGTGTCGGGGAGCTGTTTTTT. Its translation: CASRLQGVGELFF.

The chain joins TRBV6-5 to TRBJ1-4; tentative D call: TRBD1 (6 bases). The CDR3 length is 16 residues. V lost 2 bases and J lost 5, with 15 bases in between. Germline assignment: CDR1 MNHEY and CDR2 SVGAGI. CDR3 sequence: CASSYTDRSPNEKLFF. CDR3 bases: TGTGCCAGCAGTTACACCGACAGGTCCCCAAATGAAAAACTGTTTTTT.

This chain uses TRBV9 with TRBJ2-1; TRBD2 is a possible D gene (6 bases). Germline CDR1 and CDR2: SGDLS and YYNGEE. The CDR3 sequence is 15 residues long. V lost 0 bases and J lost 3, with 10 bases in between. CDR3 loop: CASSVGSGLYNEQFF. CDR3 coding DNA: TGTGCCAGCAGCGTAGGTAGCGGACTCTACAATGAGCAGTTCTTC.

The chain is built from TRBV23-1 and TRBJ1-1; TRBD1 is a possible D gene (6 bases). TRBV23-1 is an open reading frame whose function is uncertain. This CDR3 is 16 amino acids long. V dropped 3 bases and J dropped 4 bases, with 18 bases sitting between them. The CDR3 spells CASSHSRTARGTEAFF. In nucleotides, the CDR3 is TGCGCCAGCAGTCATTCCCGGACAGCCCGCGGCACTGAAGCTTTCTTT.

The genes are TRBV10-3 and TRBJ2-5; 8 bases are shared with TRBD2. Germline CDR1 is ENHRY and CDR2 is SYGVKD. The CDR3 is 16 residues long. Germline trimming cut 1 base from V and 2 bases from J; bases unmatched to any gene: 6. The CDR3 loop is CAISEWPTSGQETQYF. The DNA for the CDR3 is TGTGCCATCAGTGAGTGGCCCACTAGCGGACAAGAGACCCAGTACTTC.